This T cell receptor beta chain was captured by sequencing in a study of cytotoxic CD8 clonotypes in ibrutinib-treated CLL. Study overall: Of a cohort that held around 11 relapsed/refractory and some 14 treatment-naive patients, some 17 were IGHV unmutated.

This table comes from immunoSEQ multiplex PCR, and its TCRdb copy is limited to in-frame clones, with some not included. The data contain some 200,000 clones, 60% to 80% of them singletons. The sample here was PBMCs, taken after 12 months of ibrutinib treatment. This clonotype was obtained from a human donor with chronic lymphocytic leukemia.

CDR3 DNA sequence: TGTGCCAGCAGCGTCCGGGGGGAAGCGAATTCACCCCTCCACTTT. This sequence encodes CASSVRGEANSPLHF. This chain links TRBV7-9 with TRBJ1-6; weak D call: TRBD1 (5 bases). Trimming removed 5 bases at V and 7 bases at J, with 15 bases between. CDR1 SEHNR and CDR2 FQNEAQ come from the germline V gene (reference sequence). The CDR3 has 15 residues.